The source of this TCR beta chain is a study of beta chain features in type 1 diabetes. Investigators reverse transcribed all isolated RNA, so they sequenced expressed TCRB transcripts. Data came from immunoSEQ multiplex PCR; TCRdb stores just in-frame clones and leaves some out. Among a few hundred thousand clones listed, 10% to 15% were seen once. Post-sort purity exceeded 95% for all sorted populations. Study-level results: TCRB CDR3s from Type 1 diabetes patients were moderately but significantly shorter in all four CD4+ subsets. A potential influence of HLA type upon TCRB rearrangement remained unresolved herein. VDJ junctions from patients with type 1 diabetes contained fewer insertions and more deletions.

As to this clone: Its antigen is as yet unknown.

The receptor was isolated from a woman aged 18-35 years with type 1 diabetes. The specimen sequenced was naive CD4+ T cells from blood.

The CDR3 protein is CASSFADSSYNEQFF. DNA for the CDR3: TGTGCCAGCAGCTTCGCAGACTCCTCCTACAATGAGCAGTTCTTC. The V call is TRBV7-3, the J call TRBJ2-1; D remains unclear. There are 15 residues in the CDR3. CDR1 is SGHTA, CDR2 FQGTGA, per germline. V was shortened by 3 bases and J by 0 bases, with 9 bases between the two germline ends.